Described below is a single T cell receptor beta chain sequence and its context. Antigen: not known. This specimen comes from a study of cytomegalovirus exposure and HLA in healthy donors. General study results and limits: Researchers catalogued over 150 TCR beta chains as cytomegalovirus-associated. TCR beta sequences numbering around 15,000 were associated with HLA alleles at 0.05 false discovery rate in a later analysis.

The PCR had 60 Vbeta and 13 Jbeta primers. TCRdb keeps only in-frame clones here, not all; method: immunoSEQ multiplex PCR. The profile shows about 120,000 clones, 65% to 90% of them singletons. Germline values: CDR1 SGHAT, CDR2 FQNNGV. This CDR3 has 13 residues. V lost 0 bases to trimming and J lost 13 bases, with 15 bases between them. The sequencing sample was made of PBMCs. The chain carries TRBV11-2 and TRBJ1-2; D unclear. This clonotype originated in a woman aged 40 to 50 in good health and CMV-seronegative. CDR3 in DNA: TGTGCCAGCAGCTTAGATTATCGGTCGGGGAGCACCTTC. The encoded protein is CASSLDYRSGSTF.